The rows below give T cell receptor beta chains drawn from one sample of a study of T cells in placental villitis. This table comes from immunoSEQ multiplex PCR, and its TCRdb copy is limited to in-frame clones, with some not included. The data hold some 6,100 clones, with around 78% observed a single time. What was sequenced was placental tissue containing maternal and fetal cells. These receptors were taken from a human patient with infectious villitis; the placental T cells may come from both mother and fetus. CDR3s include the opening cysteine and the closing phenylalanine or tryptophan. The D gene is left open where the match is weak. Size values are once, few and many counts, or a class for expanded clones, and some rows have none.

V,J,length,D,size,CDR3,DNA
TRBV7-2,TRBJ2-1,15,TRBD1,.,CASSLRTGGYNEQFF,TGTGCCAGCAGCTTAAGGACAGGGGGCTACAATGAGCAGTTCTTC
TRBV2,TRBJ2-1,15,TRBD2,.,CASNMVAGGPHEQFF,TGTGCCAGCAATATGGTGGCGGGGGGGCCGCATGAGCAGTTCTTC
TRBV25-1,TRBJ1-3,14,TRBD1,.,CASSTGGGGNTIYF,TGTGCCAGCAGTACAGGGGGCGGAGGAAACACCATATATTTT
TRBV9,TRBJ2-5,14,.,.,CASSSGGGGETQYF,TGTGCCAGCAGCTCAGGGGGCGGGGGAGAGACCCAGTACTTC
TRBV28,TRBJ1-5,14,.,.,CASSHRVSNQPQHF,TGTGCCAGCAGCCACAGGGTAAGCAATCAGCCCCAGCATTTT
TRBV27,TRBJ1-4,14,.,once,CASSSRGGNEKLFF,TGTGCCAGCAGCTCAAGGGGCGGAAATGAAAAACTGTTTTTT
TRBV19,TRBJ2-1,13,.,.,CASSGTGPGEQFF,TGTGCCAGTAGTGGGACCGGGCCCGGAGAGCAGTTCTTC
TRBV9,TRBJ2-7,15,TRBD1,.,CASSPSGTGQDEQYF,TGTGCCAGCAGCCCTTCTGGGACAGGGCAAGACGAGCAGTACTTC
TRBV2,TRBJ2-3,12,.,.,CATKLGSDTQYF,TGTGCCACCAAGCTAGGTTCGGATACGCAGTATTTT
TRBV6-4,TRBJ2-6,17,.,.,CASSGVGLGSGANVLTF,TGTGCCAGCAGTGGAGTAGGGCTTGGCTCTGGGGCCAACGTCCTGACTTTC
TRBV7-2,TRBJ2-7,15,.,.,CASSPRGVGSYEQYF,TGTGCCAGCAGCCCCCGCGGGGTAGGCTCCTACGAGCAGTACTTC
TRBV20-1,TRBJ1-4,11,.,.,CSAQGVEKLFF,TGCAGTGCACAAGGGGTGGAAAAACTGTTTTTT
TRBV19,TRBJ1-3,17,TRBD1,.,CASRRKQGQESGNTIYF,TGTGCCAGCCGAAGAAAACAGGGACAGGAGTCTGGAAACACCATATATTTT